The entry that follows covers one T cell receptor (beta chain) sequence. What it recognizes is unknown. This sample was included in a study of CD8+CD57+ T cells in acquired aplastic anemia. Study information: Across the sorted CD4+ and CD8+ cells, DNA amounts averaged about 3 ug. Overall study results and limits: Between patients and controls, CD8+ Simpson's diversity did not vary significantly. Shared by patients and controls, 25 to 30 CD8+ CDR3s were abundant in patients.

Genomic DNA, serving as template, underwent TCR beta VDJ and CDR3 profiling. TCRdb ran MiXCR on the reads and lists one entry per CDR3 protein. The table records just over 450,000 distinct CDR3 sequences, around 33% of them present only once. Looked up from germline, CDR1 is SGDLS and CDR2 is YYNGEE. The CDR3 runs to 18 residues. The V and J ends lost 2 bases and 4 bases, in that order; junction bases with no gene match: 6. Patients sequenced had flow cytometry evidence of CD8+CD57+ cell expansion. The enrolled patients all had severe acquired aplastic anemia. Material: sorted CD4+, CD8+, or CD8+CD57+ T cells (not recorded which) from PBMCs. The rearrangement links TRBV9 to TRBJ2-6; 13 bases are shared with TRBD2. This receptor was identified in a human donor with aplastic anemia. The CDR3 spells CASSVGLAGAGGANVLTF. The CDR3 coding sequence is TGTGCCAGCAGCGTCGGACTAGCGGGGGCAGGAGGGGCCAACGTCCTGACTTTC.